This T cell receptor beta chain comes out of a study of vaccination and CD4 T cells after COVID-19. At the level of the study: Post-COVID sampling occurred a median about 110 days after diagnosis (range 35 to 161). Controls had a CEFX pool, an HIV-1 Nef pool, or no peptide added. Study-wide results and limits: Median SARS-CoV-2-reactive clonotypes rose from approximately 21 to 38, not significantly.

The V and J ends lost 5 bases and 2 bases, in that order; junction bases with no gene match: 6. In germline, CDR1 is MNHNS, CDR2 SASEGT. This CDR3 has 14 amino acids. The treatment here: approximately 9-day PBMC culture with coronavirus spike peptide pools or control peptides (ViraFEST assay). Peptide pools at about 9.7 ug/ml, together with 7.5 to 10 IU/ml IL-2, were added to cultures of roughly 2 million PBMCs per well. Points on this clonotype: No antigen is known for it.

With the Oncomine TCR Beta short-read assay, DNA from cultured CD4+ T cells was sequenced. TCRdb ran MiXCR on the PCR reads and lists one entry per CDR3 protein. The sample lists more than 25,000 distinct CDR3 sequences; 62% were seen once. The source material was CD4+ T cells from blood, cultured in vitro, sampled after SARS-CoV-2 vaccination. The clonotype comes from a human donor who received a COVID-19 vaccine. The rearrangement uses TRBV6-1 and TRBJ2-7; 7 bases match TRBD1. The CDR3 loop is CASSIETGPYEQYF. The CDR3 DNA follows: TGTGCCAGCAGTATCGAGACAGGGCCCTACGAGCAGTACTTC.